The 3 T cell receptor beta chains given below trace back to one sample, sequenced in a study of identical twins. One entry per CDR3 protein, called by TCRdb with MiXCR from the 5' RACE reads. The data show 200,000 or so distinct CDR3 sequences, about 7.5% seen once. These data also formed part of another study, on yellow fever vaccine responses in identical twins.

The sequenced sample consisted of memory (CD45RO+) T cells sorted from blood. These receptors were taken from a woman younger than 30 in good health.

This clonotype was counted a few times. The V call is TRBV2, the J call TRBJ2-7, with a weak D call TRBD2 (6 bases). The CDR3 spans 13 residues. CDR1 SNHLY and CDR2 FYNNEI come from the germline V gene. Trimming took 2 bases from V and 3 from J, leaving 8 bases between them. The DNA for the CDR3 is TGTGCCAGCAGTGAACAGGGACTCTACGAGCAGTACTTC. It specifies CASSEQGLYEQYF.

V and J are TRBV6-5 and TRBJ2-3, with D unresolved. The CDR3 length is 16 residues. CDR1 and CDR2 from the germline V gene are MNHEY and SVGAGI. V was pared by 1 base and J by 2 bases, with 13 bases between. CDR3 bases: TGTGCCAGCAGTTACTATAGAACGGCCCCCACAGATACGCAGTATTTT. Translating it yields CASSYYRTAPTDTQYF.

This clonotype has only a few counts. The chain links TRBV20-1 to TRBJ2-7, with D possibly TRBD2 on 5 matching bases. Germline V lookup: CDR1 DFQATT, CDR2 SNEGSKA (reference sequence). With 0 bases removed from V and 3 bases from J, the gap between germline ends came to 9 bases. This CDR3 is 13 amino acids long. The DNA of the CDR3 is TGCAGTGCTAGAGATCTAGGGAGCTACGAGCAGTACTTC. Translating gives CSARDLGSYEQYF.